The 26 T cell receptor beta chains in this list originate from one sample, sequenced in a study of blood T cells in healthy people across ages. A second 7 to 11 cycle PCR used barcoded and J-beta primers. TCRdb re-called the 5' RACE reads through MiXCR, storing one row per CDR3 protein. The data hold about 1,600,000 distinct CDR3 sequences, with 42% observed a single time. What was sequenced was blood. These receptors all stem from a woman younger than 35 in good health.

V usage is TRBV20-1 and J usage is TRBJ1-1, with D tentatively TRBD1 (5 bases). The germline V and J ends were trimmed by 6 bases and 5 bases, with 22 bases remaining between them. Germline V lookup: CDR1 DFQATT, CDR2 SNEGSKA (reference sequence). CDR3 length: 15 residues. CDR3 sequence: CSALHTGGVRTEAFF. DNA of the CDR3: TGCAGTGCGTTACATACCGGGGGTGTGAGGACTGAAGCTTTCTTT.

The chain uses TRBV7-3 and TRBJ2-5; TRBD2 matches 10 bases. J lost 11 bases, V lost 5 bases, and 14 bases had no gene match. The CDR3 runs 15 residues. Looked up from germline, CDR1 is SGHTA and CDR2 is FQGTGA. CDR3 sequence reads: CASSPIAGGANEQYF. The CDR3 DNA sequence: TGTGCCAGCAGCCCCATAGCGGGGGGCGCAAATGAGCAGTACTTC.

This chain connects TRBV7-2 to TRBJ2-7; D not resolved. The length of the CDR3 is 14 residues. V lost 1 base, J lost 4 bases, and 11 bases lay in between. Per the germline V gene, CDR1 is SGHTA and CDR2 is FQGNSA. The CDR3 region has the DNA TGTGCCAGCAGCTTAGGCGCCTACCGATACGAGCAGTACTTC. Protein: CASSLGAYRYEQYF.

The rearrangement links TRBV7-2 to TRBJ2-4; D is undetermined. The tail of the sequence fits TRBJ2-5 better, so the J call may be wrong. CDR1 is SGHTA, CDR2 FQGNSA, per germline. The CDR3 runs to 14 residues. The CDR3 nucleotides are TGTGCCAGCAGCCCGGGCCTTTCGGCGGAGACCCAGTACTTC. It specifies CASSPGLSAETQYF.

The CDR3 nucleotides read TGTGCCAGCAGCCAGGGGTCAGGGGGTCCCTATGGCTACACCTTC. Translation: CASSQGSGGPYGYTF. This rearrangement joins TRBV14 to TRBJ1-2; 7 bases fit TRBD1. Germline CDR1 reads SGHDN; CDR2 reads FVKESK. The CDR3 contains 15 residues. Trimming cost V 3 bases and J 4 bases; bases outside gene matches: 8.

The J gene is TRBJ1-3, the V gene TRBV12-3 or TRBV12-4, with TRBD1 matching over 10 bases. This CDR3 is built from 16 residues. Trimming cost V 6 bases and J 2 bases; bases outside gene matches: 7. This chain's CDR3 is CASRLRDRGTGNTIYF. CDR3 bases: TGTGCCAGCAGACTCCGGGACAGGGGAACTGGAAACACCATATATTTT.

This clonotype showed up just a few times. This chain links TRBV5-1 with TRBJ2-7; 13 nucleotides line up with TRBD2. After removal of 3 bases from V and 2 bases from J, the junction contained 8 bases not matched to a gene. The CDR3 totals 17 residues. From germline, CDR1 is SGHRS and CDR2 YFSETQ. Written as DNA, the CDR3 is TGCGCCAGCAGCTACTTACCGGGACTAGCGGGAACCTACGAGCAGTACTTC. This gives the protein CASSYLPGLAGTYEQYF.

The rearrangement links TRBV20-1 to TRBJ2-7, with unresolved D. The CDR3 extends over 15 amino acids. From germline, CDR1 is DFQATT and CDR2 SNEGSKA (reference sequence). The V and J ends lost 0 bases and 2 bases respectively, with 14 bases between them. CDR3: CSARENPTGPYEQYF. As DNA, the CDR3 is TGCAGTGCTAGAGAAAACCCGACTGGCCCCTACGAGCAGTACTTC.

The rearrangement joins TRBV7-9 to TRBJ2-7, with a tentative D call TRBD2 (6 bases). V was pared by 3 bases and J by 7 bases, with 22 bases between. Per the germline V gene, CDR1 is SEHNR and CDR2 is FQNEAQ (reference sequence). CDR3 length equals 16 residues. In nucleotides, the CDR3 is TGTGCCAGCAGCTTGCCCCCCGGGAGCGATGGCAATGAGCAGTACTTC. This gives the protein CASSLPPGSDGNEQYF.

The chain recombines TRBV29-1 with TRBJ2-3; 7 nucleotides align to TRBD2. The V gene end was trimmed by 1 base and the J gene end by 5 bases; junction bases not matched to a gene: 12. CDR1 SQVTM and CDR2 ANQGSEA come from the germline V gene. The CDR3 covers 16 residues. Here the CDR3 DNA reads TGCAGCGTTGAAGGCGCGAGGGACTATACCGGAGATACGCAGTATTTT. This encodes CSVEGARDYTGDTQYF.

The chain recombines TRBV15 with TRBJ2-2; 7 bases are shared with TRBD1. The germline V gene has CDR1 LNHNV and CDR2 YYDKDF (reference sequence). The V gene end was trimmed by 3 bases and the J gene end by 2 bases; junction bases not matched to a gene: 3. The CDR3 spans 15 residues. The CDR3 region has the DNA TGTGCCACCAGCAGGGACAGGACAAACACCGGGGAGCTGTTTTTT. It is translated as CATSRDRTNTGELFF.

The gene calls are TRBV3-1 and TRBJ2-1, with 10 bases identical to TRBD2. V trimming: 6 bases; J trimming: 8 bases; junction bases outside the gene matches: 10. Germline CDR1 is LGHDT and CDR2 is YNNKEL (reference sequence). The CDR3 runs 15 residues. The CDR3 sequence: CASRRSGGAFDEQFF. The CDR3, as DNA: TGTGCCAGCAGGAGGAGCGGGGGGGCCTTCGATGAGCAGTTCTTC.

On this clonotype itself: A much more abundant neighbour one base away suggests this may be a read error. The chain couples TRBV29-1 to TRBJ2-3; no definite D call. This CDR3 contains 13 residues. The germline V gene encodes CDR1 SQVTM and CDR2 ANQGSEA. V was shortened by 4 bases and J by 1 base, with 9 bases between the two germline ends. CDR3 in DNA: TGCAGCGTTGGATCGGGCGGCACAGATACGCAGTATTTT. This gives the protein CSVGSGGTDTQYF.

This clonotype was detected a few times. The chain has TRBV6-6 and TRBJ2-3; 7 positions agree with TRBD2. CDR3 length: 15 residues. The germline V gene encodes CDR1 MNHNY and CDR2 SVGAGI (reference sequence). V was pared by 5 bases and J by 3 bases, with 8 bases of the junction left unmatched. CDR3 region: CASSRTGRGTDTQYF. The CDR3 DNA follows: TGTGCCAGCAGTCGTACCGGGCGGGGGACAGATACGCAGTATTTT.

The V call is TRBV5-5, the J call TRBJ1-5; possibly TRBD1 for D (6 bases). Germline values: CDR1 SGHKS, CDR2 YYEKEE (reference sequence). The CDR3 totals 16 residues. The V gene lost 1 base and the J gene lost 3 bases, with 14 bases spanning the gap. The CDR3 bases are TGTGCCAGCAGCTTGCGGGGGGCTAACGTCAATCAGCCCCAGCATTTT. This gives the protein CASSLRGANVNQPQHF.

This chain joins TRBV30 and TRBJ2-1, with D possibly being TRBD1 or TRBD2 (6 bases each). Trimming took 4 bases from V and 6 from J, leaving 16 bases between them. This CDR3 is 14 amino acids long. The germline CDR1 and CDR2 sequences are GTSNPN and SVGIG (reference sequence). The DNA for the CDR3 is TGTGCCTGGAAGAAGGGTGGAGGGGGCAATGAGCAGTTCTTC. Encoded protein: CAWKKGGGGNEQFF.

This clonotype is a singleton in its sample. The rearrangement links TRBV18 to TRBJ2-2; TRBD2 aligns across 13 bases. This CDR3 comprises 18 residues. V dropped 6 bases and J dropped 3; count of bases not matched to a gene: 10. Germline CDR1 KGHSH, CDR2 LQKENI. The CDR3 nucleotides read TGTGCCAGCTCCCCCGAGCTAGGACTAGCGGGAGACACCGGGGAGCTGTTTTTT. Translated, it gives CASSPELGLAGDTGELFF.

The chain's CDR3 is CASSLDAAPEQYF. The CDR3 DNA reads as TGTGCCAGCAGCTTAGATGCGGCTCCCGAGCAGTACTTC. The chain carries TRBV7-2 and TRBJ2-7; D gene uncertain. CDR1 and CDR2 from the germline V gene are SGHTA and FQGNSA. V was trimmed by 1 base and J by 6 bases, leaving 10 bases between them. The length of the CDR3 is 13 residues.

The V gene is TRBV4-1, the J gene TRBJ2-1, with D unclear. This CDR3 contains 15 residues. The V gene lost 1 base and the J gene lost 0 bases, with 7 bases spanning the gap. Germline V gene sequence: CDR1 MGHRA, CDR2 YSYEKL. The CDR3 nucleotides read TGCGCCAGCAGCCAAGGGGCAGCCTCCTACAATGAGCAGTTCTTC. This sequence encodes CASSQGAASYNEQFF.

The CDR3 nucleotides read TGTGCCAGCAGTCAACAGGGGAAGGCCGGTGAAGCTTTCTTT. Translated, it gives CASSQQGKAGEAFF. V usage is TRBV27 and J usage is TRBJ1-1, with 7 bases identical to TRBD1. The germline V gene encodes CDR1 MNHEY and CDR2 SMNVEV (reference sequence). The CDR3 sequence is 14 residues long. Trimming took 5 bases from V and 7 from J; bases not matched to a gene: 10.

This clonotype was counted between two and nine times. The chain has TRBV27 and TRBJ2-7; perhaps TRBD2 as D (6 bases). CDR3 length equals 14 residues. CDR1 is MNHEY, CDR2 SMNVEV, per germline (reference sequence). Trimming took 6 bases from V and 0 from J, leaving 12 bases between them. This chain's CDR3 is CASRSAGYSYEQYF. The CDR3 DNA sequence: TGTGCCAGCAGGTCAGCGGGCTACTCCTACGAGCAGTACTTC.

As concerns this clonotype: Possible read error: a much larger clone is one base away. CDR3 sequence: CAISDQETKYF. CDR3 nucleotide sequence: TGTGCCATCAGTGACCAAGAGACCAAGTACTTC. The chain carries TRBV10-3 and TRBJ2-5, with D hard to call. The CDR3 totals 11 residues. Germline CDR1 is ENHRY and CDR2 is SYGVKD.

This clonotype was recorded a few times. The chain joins TRBV4-1 to TRBJ1-5, with 8 bases that match TRBD1. Per germline, CDR1 MGHRA and CDR2 YSYEKL. V lost 3 bases and J lost 4; bases outside the gene matches: 2. This CDR3 has 14 amino acids. The CDR3 region is CASSQGQANQPQHF. Written as DNA, the CDR3 is TGCGCCAGCAGCCAGGGACAGGCAAATCAGCCCCAGCATTTT.

CDR3: CSASPTAYEQYF. The CDR3 nucleotides are TGCAGTGCTAGTCCAACCGCCTACGAGCAGTACTTC. The V gene is TRBV20-1, the J gene TRBJ2-7; D remains unclear. V lost 3 bases and J 2 bases, leaving 8 bases between the germline ends. The CDR3 is 12 residues long. Germline-derived CDR1 and CDR2 are DFQATT and SNEGSKA (reference sequence).

This chain links TRBV6-5 with TRBJ2-1; no clear D. The CDR3 length is 14 residues. Germline V gene sequence: CDR1 MNHEY, CDR2 SVGAGI. Trimming cost V 7 bases and J 8 bases, with 18 bases left between them. The CDR3 coding sequence is TGTGCCAGCACGCAGAACCCCCCTCCCCATGAGCAGTTCTTC. Its translation: CASTQNPPPHEQFF.

This clonotype was counted a few times. The J gene is TRBJ1-2, the V gene TRBV7-2; 7 positions match TRBD1. Per the germline V gene, CDR1 is SGHTA and CDR2 is FQGNSA. Unmatched junction bases numbered 8, after V lost 5 bases and J lost 5 bases. The CDR3 covers 14 residues. CDR3 loop: CASSRGGGLYGYTF. CDR3 sequence (DNA): TGTGCCAGCAGCCGAGGGGGCGGGTTATATGGCTACACCTTC.